This entry lists 11 T cell receptor beta chains sequenced from one sample in a study of shared clonotypes between healthy human individuals. Assay used: immunoSEQ multiplex PCR; TCRdb lists only in-frame clones, some missing. The sample carries roughly 1 million clones, roughly 80% recorded once. Input material: memory CD4+ T cells sorted from blood. Subset meaning: CD45RA-negative fraction. The receptors derive from a man between 18 and 35 years old in good health.

The gene calls are TRBV5-5 and TRBJ1-4, with D maybe TRBD1 (6 bases). The germline V gene encodes CDR1 SGHKS and CDR2 YYEKEE (reference sequence). The CDR3 is 17 residues long. The V end lost 4 bases, the J end lost 2 bases, and 18 bases lay between the germline ends. The CDR3 DNA is TGTGCCAGCAGCGGGGGCCCATTGGGACCTACTAATGAAAAACTGTTTTTT. Its translation: CASSGGPLGPTNEKLFF.

The rearrangement links TRBV19 to TRBJ2-2; 7 bases fit TRBD2. The CDR3 is 15 residues long. Germline V CDR1 and CDR2: LNHDA, SQIVND (reference sequence). The J segment lost 2 bases and the V segment lost 6 bases, leaving 6 bases of the junction unmatched. The CDR3 here is CASSYGGGNTGELFF. In DNA, the CDR3 is TGTGCCAGTAGCTACGGCGGGGGAAACACCGGGGAGCTGTTTTTT. The full variable domain, completed using reference TRBV19 and TRBJ2-2, is DGGITQSPKYLFRKEGQNVTLSCEQNLNHDAMYWYRQDPGQGLRLIYYSQIVNDFQKGDIAEGYSVSREKKESFPLTVTSAQKNPTAFYLCASSYGGGNTGELFFGEGSRLTVL.

This chain links TRBV7-9 with TRBJ1-5; 9 bases are shared with TRBD1. Trimming cost V 2 bases and J 4 bases; bases outside gene matches: 9. CDR3 length equals 17 residues. In germline, CDR1 is SEHNR, CDR2 FQNEAQ (reference sequence). The CDR3 nucleotides are TGTGCCAGCAGCTTAACCCCTGGGGGACAGGGAAATCAGCCCCAGCATTTT. Encoded protein: CASSLTPGGQGNQPQHF.

The V and J genes are TRBV5-1 and TRBJ2-1; D is unclear. CDR1 SGHRS and CDR2 YFSETQ come from the germline V gene. V lost 0 bases and J lost 5, with 12 bases in between. The CDR3 totals 15 residues. CDR3 bases: TGCGCCAGCAGCTTGGCTGGGCCCTCTGACAATGAGCAGTTCTTC. Translating it yields CASSLAGPSDNEQFF.

The chain recombines TRBV7-9 with TRBJ1-2, with D tentatively TRBD1 (6 bases). V lost 1 base and J lost 4, with 13 bases in between. The CDR3 length is 15 residues. Germline loops: CDR1 SEHNR, CDR2 FQNEAQ (reference sequence). CDR3 nucleotides: TGTGCCAGCAGCTTAGGTTCTGGACAGCTCTATGGCTACACCTTC. It is translated as CASSLGSGQLYGYTF.

The chain recombines TRBV6-5 with TRBJ1-1; 9 bases line up with TRBD1. The germline gives CDR1 MNHEY, CDR2 SVGAGI. The ends lost 5 bases at V and 9 bases at J; junction bases unmatched: 4. The CDR3 runs to 12 residues. The CDR3 is CASSEGTGKAFF. The CDR3 DNA sequence: TGTGCCAGCAGTGAGGGGACAGGGAAAGCTTTCTTT.

V is TRBV21-1 and J is TRBJ2-7; the table's D call of TRBD1 was not tested on the DNA. TRBV21-1 is a pseudogene segment. The CDR3 is 14 residues long. The CDR3 sequence: CASRTGTQHYEQYF. The DNA of the CDR3 is TGTGCCAGCAGGACCGGGACACAACACTACGAGCAGTACTTC.

The sample holds one count of this clone. V gene TRBV9 combines with J gene TRBJ2-7, with 9 bases fitting TRBD2. Germline trimming cut 4 bases from V and 4 bases from J; bases unmatched to any gene: 9. The germline gives CDR1 SGDLS, CDR2 YYNGEE. The CDR3 has 15 residues. The CDR3 region has the DNA TGTGCCAGCAGCCCTCGTGCAGCGGGAGGATACGAGCAGTACTTC. This encodes CASSPRAAGGYEQYF.

The gene calls are TRBV5-4 and TRBJ1-4; tentative D call: TRBD1 (5 bases). The V gene lost 4 bases and the J gene lost 10 bases, with 17 bases spanning the gap. The CDR3 has 14 residues. Germline V gives CDR1 SGHNT, CDR2 YYREEE (reference sequence). CDR3 bases: TGTGCCAGCAGCCCGGACATTATGGGTGTAAAACTGTTTTTT. Translating gives CASSPDIMGVKLFF.

This clone was observed a handful of times. The chain combines TRBV29-1 with TRBJ1-1; D is uncertain. The germline CDR1 and CDR2 sequences are SQVTM and ANQGSEA. V lost 0 bases, J lost 3 bases, and 8 bases lay in between. The length of the CDR3 is 13 residues. CDR3 amino acids: CSVEDNTYTEAFF. The DNA for the CDR3 is TGCAGCGTTGAAGACAACACCTACACTGAAGCTTTCTTT.

This chain links TRBV6-6 with TRBJ2-1; TRBD2 is a possible D gene (5 bases). Germline assignment: CDR1 MNHNY and CDR2 SVGAGI (reference sequence). The CDR3 length is 14 residues. Deletions cut 6 bases from V and 3 bases from J, with 12 bases between. The CDR3 sequence: CASSLEGLYNEQFF. As DNA, the CDR3 is TGTGCCAGCAGCCTTGAAGGACTCTACAATGAGCAGTTCTTC.